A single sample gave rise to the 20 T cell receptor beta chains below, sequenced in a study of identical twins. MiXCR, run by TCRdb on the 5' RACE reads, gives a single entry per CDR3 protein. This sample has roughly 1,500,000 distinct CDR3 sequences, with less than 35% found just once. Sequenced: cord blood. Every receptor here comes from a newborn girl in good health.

CDR3 sequence reads: CASSLVPTILYNEQFF. CDR3 nucleotides: TGTGCCAGCAGTTTAGTTCCTACGATCCTCTACAATGAGCAGTTCTTC. The chain recombines TRBV12-3 or TRBV12-4 with TRBJ2-1; D is uncertain. Trimming removed 1 base from V and 3 bases from J, with 13 bases in between. This CDR3 contains 16 residues.

The CDR3 DNA sequence: TGTGCCAGCACGTTGGGCAGGGAGGGCTACGAGCAGTACTTC. It specifies CASTLGREGYEQYF. This chain joins TRBV2 and TRBJ2-7, with 7 bases fitting TRBD2. The CDR3 is 14 residues long. Per germline, CDR1 SNHLY and CDR2 FYNNEI. V dropped 7 bases and J dropped 3; count of bases not matched to a gene: 9.

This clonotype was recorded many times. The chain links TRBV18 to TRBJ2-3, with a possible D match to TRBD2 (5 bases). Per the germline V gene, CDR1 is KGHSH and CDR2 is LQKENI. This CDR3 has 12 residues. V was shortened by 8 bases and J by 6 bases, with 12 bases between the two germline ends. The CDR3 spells CASSPPGDTQYF. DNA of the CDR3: TGTGCCAGCAGCCCCCCGGGGGATACGCAGTATTTT.

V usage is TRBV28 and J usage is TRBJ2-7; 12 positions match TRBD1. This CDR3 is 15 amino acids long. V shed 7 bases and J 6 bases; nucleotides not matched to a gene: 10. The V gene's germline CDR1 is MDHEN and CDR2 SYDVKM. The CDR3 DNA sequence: TGTGCCAGCACTTTGCCCGGGACAGGGGGCCTCGAGCAGTACTTC. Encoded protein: CASTLPGTGGLEQYF.

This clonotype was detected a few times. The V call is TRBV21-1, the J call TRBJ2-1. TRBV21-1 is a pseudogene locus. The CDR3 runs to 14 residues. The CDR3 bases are TGTGCCAGCAGCAGATCTAGCTTCTACAATGAGCAGTTCTTC. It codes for CASSRSSFYNEQFF.

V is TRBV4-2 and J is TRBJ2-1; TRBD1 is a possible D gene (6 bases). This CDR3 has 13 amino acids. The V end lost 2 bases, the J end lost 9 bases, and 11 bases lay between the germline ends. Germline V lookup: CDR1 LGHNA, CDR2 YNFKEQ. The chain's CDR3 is CASSQSGVFEQFF. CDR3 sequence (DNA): TGTGCCAGCAGCCAATCAGGGGTTTTTGAGCAGTTCTTC.

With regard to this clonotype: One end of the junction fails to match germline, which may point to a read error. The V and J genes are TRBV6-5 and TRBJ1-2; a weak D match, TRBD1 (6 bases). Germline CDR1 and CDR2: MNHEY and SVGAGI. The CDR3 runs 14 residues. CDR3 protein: CAGSYQGGGYGYTF. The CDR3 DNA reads TGTGCCGGCAGTTACCAGGGAGGGGGCTATGGCTACACCTTC.

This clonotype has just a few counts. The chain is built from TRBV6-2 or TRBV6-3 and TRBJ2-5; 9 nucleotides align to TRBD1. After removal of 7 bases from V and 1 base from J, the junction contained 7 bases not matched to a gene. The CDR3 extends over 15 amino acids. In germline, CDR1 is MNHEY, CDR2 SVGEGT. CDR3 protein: CASNPGTGLQETQYF. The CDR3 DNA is TGTGCCAGCAATCCCGGGACAGGGCTCCAAGAGACCCAGTACTTC.

CDR3 sequence reads: CASSERAGVGPRETQYF. DNA for the CDR3: TGTGCCAGCAGTGAACGTGCGGGAGTAGGGCCCCGAGAGACCCAGTACTTC. The chain couples TRBV25-1 to TRBJ2-5, with TRBD2 identical over 7 bases. Per germline, CDR1 MGHDK and CDR2 SYGVNS. The J segment lost 4 bases and the V segment lost 2 bases, leaving 13 bases of the junction unmatched. This CDR3 spans 17 amino acids.

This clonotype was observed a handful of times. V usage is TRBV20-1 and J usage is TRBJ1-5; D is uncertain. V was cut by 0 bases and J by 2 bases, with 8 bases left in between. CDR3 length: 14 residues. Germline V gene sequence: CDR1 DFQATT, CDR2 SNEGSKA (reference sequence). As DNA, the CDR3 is TGCAGTGCTAGAGAAGTGACGGGCAATCAGCCCCAGCATTTT. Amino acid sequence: CSAREVTGNQPQHF.

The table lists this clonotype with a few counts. The CDR3 loop is CASSYPGAGYGYTF. CDR3 nucleotide sequence: TGTGCCAGCAGCTACCCGGGCGCGGGCTATGGCTACACCTTC. This chain links TRBV7-9 with TRBJ1-2; D gene uncertain. Trimming pared 4 bases from V and 4 bases from J, leaving 13 bases between. Germline-derived CDR1 and CDR2 are SEHNR and FQNEAQ (reference sequence). This CDR3 has 14 residues.

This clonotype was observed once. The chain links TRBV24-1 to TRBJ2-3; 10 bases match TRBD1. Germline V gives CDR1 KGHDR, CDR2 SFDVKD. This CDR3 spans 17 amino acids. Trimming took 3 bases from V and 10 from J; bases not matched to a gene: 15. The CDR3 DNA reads TGTGCCACCAGTGATGCCCGGGACAGGGGAGAGGGGAGTCCGCAGTATTTT. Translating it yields CATSDARDRGEGSPQYF.

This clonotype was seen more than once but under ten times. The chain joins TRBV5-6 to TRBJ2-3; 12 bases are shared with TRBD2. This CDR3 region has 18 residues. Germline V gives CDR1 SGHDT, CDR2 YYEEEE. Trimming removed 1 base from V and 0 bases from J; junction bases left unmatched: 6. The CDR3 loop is CASSLSLAGGSSTDTQYF. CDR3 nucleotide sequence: TGTGCCAGCAGCTTGTCTCTAGCGGGAGGGTCCAGCACAGATACGCAGTATTTT.

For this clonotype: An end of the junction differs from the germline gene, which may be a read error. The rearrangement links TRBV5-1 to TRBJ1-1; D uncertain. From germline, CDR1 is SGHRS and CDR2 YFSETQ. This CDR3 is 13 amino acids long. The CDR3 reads CASSFTVNAEAFF. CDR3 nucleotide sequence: TGCGCCAGCAGCTTTACAGTGAACGCTGAAGCTTTCTTT.

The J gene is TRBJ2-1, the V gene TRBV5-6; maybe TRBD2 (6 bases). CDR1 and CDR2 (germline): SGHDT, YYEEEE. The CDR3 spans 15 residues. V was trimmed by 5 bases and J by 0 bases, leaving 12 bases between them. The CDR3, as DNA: TGTGCCAGCAGGGGACTCCGAAGCTCCTACAATGAGCAGTTCTTC. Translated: CASRGLRSSYNEQFF.

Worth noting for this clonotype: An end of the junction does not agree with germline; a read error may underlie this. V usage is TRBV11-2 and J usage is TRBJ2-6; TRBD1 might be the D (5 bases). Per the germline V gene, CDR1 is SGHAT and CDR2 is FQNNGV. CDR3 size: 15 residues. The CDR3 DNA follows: TGTGCCAGCAGCTTAGTCCGAGGTGGGGCCGACGTCCTGACTTTC. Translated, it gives CASSLVRGGADVLTF.

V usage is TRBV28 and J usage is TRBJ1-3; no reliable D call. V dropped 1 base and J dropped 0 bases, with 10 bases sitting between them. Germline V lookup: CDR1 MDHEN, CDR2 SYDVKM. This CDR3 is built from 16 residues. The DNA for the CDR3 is TGTGCCAGCAGTTTATCTTCACCGAGCTCTGGAAACACCATATATTTT. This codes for CASSLSSPSSGNTIYF. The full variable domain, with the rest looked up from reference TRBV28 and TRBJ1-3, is DVKVTQSSRYLVKRTGEKVFLECVQDMDHENMFWYRQDPGLGLRLIYFSYDVKMKEKGDIPEGYSVSREKKERFSLILESASTNQTSMYLCASSLSSPSSGNTIYFGEGSWLTVV.

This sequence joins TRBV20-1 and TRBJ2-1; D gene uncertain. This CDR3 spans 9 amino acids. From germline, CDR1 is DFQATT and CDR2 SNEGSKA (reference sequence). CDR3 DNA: TGCACCAGCCCGCCCGAGCAGTTCTTC. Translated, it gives CTSPPEQFF.

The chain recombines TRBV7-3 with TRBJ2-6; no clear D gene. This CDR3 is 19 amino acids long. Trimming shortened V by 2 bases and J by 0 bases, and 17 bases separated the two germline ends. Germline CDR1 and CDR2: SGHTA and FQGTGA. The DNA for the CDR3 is TGTGCCAGCAGCTTACCCCTAGGAATAAGAGGCTCTGGGGCCAACGTCCTGACTTTC. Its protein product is CASSLPLGIRGSGANVLTF. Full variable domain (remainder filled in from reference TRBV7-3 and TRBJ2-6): GAGVSQTPSNKVTEKGKYVELRCDPISGHTALYWYRQSLGQGPEFLIYFQGTGAADDSGLPNDRFFAVRPEGSVSTLKIQRTERGDSAVYLCASSLPLGIRGSGANVLTFGAGSRLTVL.

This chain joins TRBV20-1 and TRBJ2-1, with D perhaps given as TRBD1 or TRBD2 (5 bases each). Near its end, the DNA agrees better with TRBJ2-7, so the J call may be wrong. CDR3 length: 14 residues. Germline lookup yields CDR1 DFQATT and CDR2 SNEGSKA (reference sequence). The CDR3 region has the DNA TGCAGTGCTAGAAGTCAGGGACCCTACAATGAGCAGTACTTC. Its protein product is CSARSQGPYNEQYF.